A selection of T cell receptor beta chains follows, all from one sample in a study of human T cells and chemical hapten exposure. TCRdb reprocessed the RACE reads via MiXCR and lists one record per CDR3 protein. The sample carries 180,000 or so distinct CDR3 sequences, around 24% recorded once. The sequences come from whole blood, collected in connection with sensitization to the hapten diphenylcyclopropenone (DPC). The receptors were sampled from a woman aged 45-60 years with alopecia areata. Some clones in this sample may be carry-over from other donors' samples. Each CDR3 is given with its conserved first and last residue. The order of the fields is D gene, J gene, V gene, clone size, CDR3 DNA, CDR3 protein. The D gene is left open where the match is weak. Some rows have no size entry. The others give once, few or many, or a class for an expanded clone.

>TRBD2|TRBJ2-3|TRBV5-1|few
TGCGCCAGCGCTCGTCTGGCGGGAGGGCCCTCAGATACGCAGTATTTT
CASARLAGGPSDTQYF
>NA|TRBJ1-1|TRBV29-1|few
TGCAGCGCAAGGCCCCTCATGGCTGAAGCTTTCTTT
CSARPLMAEAFF
>NA|TRBJ2-1|TRBV20-1|few
TGCAGTGCCCACCATCCTAGCTCCTACAATGAGCAGTTCTTC
CSAHHPSSYNEQFF
>TRBD1|TRBJ1-1|TRBV29-1|few
TGCAGCGTTCACAGGGGGGGAACGAACACTGAAGCTTTCTTT
CSVHRGGTNTEAFF
>NA|TRBJ2-7|TRBV29-1|NA
TGCAGCGTTGAATTGGCCGGAGGGCAGTACTTC
CSVELAGGQYF
>NA|TRBJ2-1|TRBV20-1|many
TGCAGTGCTAGAGAGGGACGCCCCAGGGGTGAGCAGTTCTTC
CSAREGRPRGEQFF
>NA|TRBJ2-7|TRBV7-6|NA
TGTGCCAGCAGCTTGAGAGGGGGGCAAACCTACGAGCAGTACTTC
CASSLRGGQTYEQYF
>NA|TRBJ1-3|TRBV6-5|once
TGTGCCAGCATAAACTCCCCGGCCCCAGGAACTGGAAACACCATATATTTT
CASINSPAPGTGNTIYF
>NA|TRBJ2-5|TRBV27|NA
TGTGCCAGCAGTTTATCTAGGTCGGCAGAGACCCAGTACTTC
CASSLSRSAETQYF
>TRBD2|TRBJ2-1|TRBV5-1|NA
TGCGCCAGCAGCTTGGCCGGCGGGAGGATCTACAATGAGCAGTTCTTC
CASSLAGGRIYNEQFF
>NA|TRBJ2-7|TRBV20-1|NA
TGCAGTGCTAGACGGGGTTGGGACTCGCTCTCCTACGAGCAGTACTTC
CSARRGWDSLSYEQYF
>TRBD2|TRBJ2-3|TRBV7-2|NA
TGTGCCAGCAGCGCGAGCGGGGTGAGCACAGATACGCAGTATTTT
CASSASGVSTDTQYF
>NA|TRBJ2-3|TRBV7-9|NA
TGTGCCAGCAGACTGGACCCCGGGGGTACAGATACGCAGTATTTT
CASRLDPGGTDTQYF
>NA|TRBJ2-1|TRBV15|few
TGTGCCACCAGCAGAGTCGGGGGGCCAAGCTCCTACAATGAGCAGTTCTTC
CATSRVGGPSSYNEQFF
>NA|TRBJ2-1|TRBV12-3/TRBV12-4|NA
TGTGCCAGCAGTTTTTCAGGGAAAGGCTACAATGAGCAGTTCTTC
CASSFSGKGYNEQFF
>NA|TRBJ1-1|TRBV4-1|NA
TGCGCCAGCAGCTATAATCCGGACACTGAAGCTTTCTTT
CASSYNPDTEAFF
>NA|TRBJ2-1|TRBV27|NA
TGTGCCAGCAGTCCCAGGCAGTACAATGAGCAGTTCTTC
CASSPRQYNEQFF
>TRBD2|TRBJ2-5|TRBV20-1|NA
TGCAGTGCTAGTGGGGGGGGGAAAGAGACCCAGTACTTC
CSASGGGKETQYF
>TRBD2|TRBJ2-1|TRBV5-4|few
TGTGCCAGCAGCTTGGAACTAGCGGCAGACAATGAGCAGTTCTTC
CASSLELAADNEQFF
>TRBD2|TRBJ2-1|TRBV5-1|NA
TGCGCCAGCAGCCCCGGACTAGCGGGAGGGCCTTCCTACAATGAGCAGTTCTTC
CASSPGLAGGPSYNEQFF
>NA|TRBJ1-1|TRBV25-1|NA
TGTGCCAGCAGTGTGGGAGGGGGTGAAGCTTTCTTT
CASSVGGGEAFF
>TRBD2|TRBJ2-1|TRBV15|NA
TGTGCCACCAGCAGAGATCTAGCAGCGGGAGGGTCCGATGAGCAGTTCTTC
CATSRDLAAGGSDEQFF
>NA|TRBJ2-7|TRBV20-1|NA
TGCAGTGCTAGAGATTTGTATTCGGCTAGCAGCTCCTACGAGCAGTACTTC
CSARDLYSASSSYEQYF
>TRBD1|TRBJ1-5|TRBV19|NA
TGTGCCAGTAGTATGGGACAGGGGTACGGCAATCAGCCCCAGCATTTT
CASSMGQGYGNQPQHF
>NA|TRBJ2-1|TRBV4-2|NA
TGTGCCAGCAGCCACCTCACTCGCGGAAGGGGGGGGGAGATTCGGTTCTTC
CASSHLTRGRGGEIRFF
>TRBD1|TRBJ2-7|TRBV7-3|few
TGTGCCAGCAGCGCCCGGGACAGGGCCCACGAGCAGTACTTC
CASSARDRAHEQYF
>NA|TRBJ2-7|TRBV7-2|few
TGTGCCAGCAGCCCCCGAGGATTAGCCCCGGGCGAGCAGTACTTC
CASSPRGLAPGEQYF
>TRBD1|TRBJ2-3|TRBV6-1|few
TGTGCCAGCAAGACAGGGGTGGCAGGATCGGCGCAGTATTTT
CASKTGVAGSAQYF
>TRBD1|TRBJ1-1|TRBV20-1|NA
TGCAGTGCTAGACGGCAGGGGGCACCTATGAACACTGAAGCTTTCTTT
CSARRQGAPMNTEAFF
>TRBD1|TRBJ1-4|TRBV7-9|NA
TGTGCCAGCAACAACAGGGGAACTAATGAAAAACTGTTTTTT
CASNNRGTNEKLFF